The TCR beta chain described here comes from a study of shared clonotypes between healthy human individuals (dated by TCRdb to about 2020). Background for the entire study: The cohort comprised two women and a few men aged 18 to 49 years. Libraries were prepared and TCR repertoires were sequenced by different laboratories using diverse techniques, in order to increase sequencing depth and limit assay-specific biases. To estimate repertoire size and how much clonotype sharing occurs between individuals, the study deeply sequenced the blood TCR repertoires of about 5 healthy adults. Each donor's leukapheresis produced roughly between roughly 0.85 and 9.5 billion PBMCs. For each donor, three plates each were used for CD4 naive and CD4 memory, two plates were used for CD8 naive, and one plate was used for CD8 memory.

Broader findings and caveats from the paper: Compared with non-shared clonotypes, the clonotypes found in all four sorted-subset donors had higher generation probabilities. Naive subsets generally had larger estimated clonotype richness than memory subsets did. Sampling was restricted to blood, and TCR repertoires in tissue are likely to differ from TCR repertoires in blood. Sharing across several donors was observed for roughly 5% of naive CD4, about 3.2% of naive CD8, 2% to 2.5% of memory CD4, and 0.4% of memory CD8 clonotypes. Incomplete sequencing was indicated by rarefaction of sorted-subset datasets, despite the large sequencing depth. Based on pairwise subsampling, the degree of clonotype sharing among donors was expected to be affected by sequencing depth. Because the study included only a small number of donors, the genetic and exposure-history diversity represented was limited.

Using the deep immunoSEQ assay, multiplex PCR amplified TCR CDR3 regions from genomic DNA. Extracted genomic DNA from each cell subset was distributed evenly across all wells of several immunoSEQ 96-well plates, and each plate was treated as a replicate. For sorted subsets, roughly 0.2 ug genomic DNA, equal to tens of thousands of T cell genomes, was loaded into each replicate PCR. The purified libraries were quantified using a Qubit 3.0 fluorometer, sized with a Bioanalyzer 2100, and then quantified again using the KAPA Library Quantification kit. Each immunoSEQ 96-well plate was sequenced on its own single-read 150-cycle Illumina NextSeq 550 flow cell. The published analysis was carried out like this. Because only junctional sequences without quality scores were contained in the immunoSEQ output, filtering matching that applied to full-length reads could not be performed. Sequences were annotated with PyIR, a Python wrapper for IgBLAST v1.9, and V/J genes and CDR3 were assigned using IMGT germline references. Any read was removed if the V/J assignment was weak (E-value above 1e-6), the CDR3 was missing, or the read contained stop codons, out-of-frame junctions, or ambiguous translated residues. V3J clonotypes were defined by identical inferred V gene, J gene, and CDR3 amino acid sequence. The percentage overlap between two repertoires was calculated by dividing the number of shared unique clonotypes by the size of the smaller repertoire. RTK rarefaction, the Chao1 estimator, and Recon v2.1 estimates of unobserved clonotypes were used to assess repertoire richness. Generation probabilities were computed with OLGA for all TCRbeta clonotypes obtained by the gDNA method from a handful of donors. Imported from immuneACCESS, the table was reduced by TCRdb to in-frame sequences with V and J called. These copies leave out some clones; in studies compared against another copy, an unresolved V gene accounts for under half, and the cause of the remainder is not known. V, J and clone size are those of that table, while D and trimming were read from the DNA. This sample holds 1,500,000 or so clones; about 96% were observed only once. In total, the top ten clones hold roughly 1.2% of the sample.

Comment on this clone: It lacks a known antigen. There are no base qualities to consult, and no much larger clone falls within one base.

Healthy HIV-negative adults with no recently reported acute infections or vaccinations were included as donors. Only Caucasian adults living in Nashville, Tennessee, USA were represented among the donors. CD4+ T cells were enriched by magnetic negative selection, after which naive cells were positively selected on CD45RA and the negative fraction was taken as the memory subset. After blood collection by leukapheresis, PBMCs were isolated using Ficoll-Histopaque density gradient centrifugation and then cryopreserved in the vapor phase of liquid nitrogen. Analytical flow cytometry was used to check the purity and quantity of every magnetically sorted T cell population. Genomic DNA was isolated from each sorted fraction and quantified by UV absorbance on a Nanodrop 2000c. Inclusive of the bounding cysteine and phenylalanine, the CDR3 is 13 residues long. Only CDR3 DNA remains: 39 bases, in frame from the first base. CDR1 is given as GTSNPN and CDR2 as SVGIG, both from the germline V gene (reference sequence). The germline ends are 12 bases apart after V is trimmed by 2 bases and J by 7 bases.

This receptor was identified in a man under 40 in good health. The sample comprised naive CD4+ T cells sorted from blood. Sample cell subset or site, as interpreted from the label and publication: CD45RA+ positively selected. The rearranged chain carries TRBV30 and TRBJ1-5; the D gene lacks a confident call. The nucleotide sequence reads TGTGCCTGGAGTAAGGGTATGGGCCAGCCCCAGCATTTT. This translates into CAWSKGMGQPQHF.